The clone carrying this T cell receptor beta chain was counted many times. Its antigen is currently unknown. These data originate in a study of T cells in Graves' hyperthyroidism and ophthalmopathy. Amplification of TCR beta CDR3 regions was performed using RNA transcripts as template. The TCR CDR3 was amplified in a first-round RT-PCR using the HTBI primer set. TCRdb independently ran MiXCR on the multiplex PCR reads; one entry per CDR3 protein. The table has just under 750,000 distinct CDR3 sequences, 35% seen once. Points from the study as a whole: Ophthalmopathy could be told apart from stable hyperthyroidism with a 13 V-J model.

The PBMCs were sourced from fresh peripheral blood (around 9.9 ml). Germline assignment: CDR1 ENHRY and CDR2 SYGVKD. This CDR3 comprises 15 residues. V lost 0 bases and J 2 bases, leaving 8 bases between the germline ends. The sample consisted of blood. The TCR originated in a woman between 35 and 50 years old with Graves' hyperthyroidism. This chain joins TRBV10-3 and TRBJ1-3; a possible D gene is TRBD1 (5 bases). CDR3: CAISESGGTGNTIYF. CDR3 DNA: TGTGCCATCAGTGAGTCTGGGGGAACTGGAAACACCATATATTTT.